The 8 T cell receptor beta chains presented below share a single source sample, sequenced in a study of T cell responses to AZD1222 COVID-19 vaccine. Assay: immunoSEQ multiplex PCR; the TCRdb copy retains only in-frame clones and omits some. The table includes 140,000 to 150,000 clones, around 92% detected once. Sequenced here: peripheral blood, sampled 28 days after the second AZD1222 dose. The receptors were gathered from an adult who received the AZD1222 COVID-19 vaccine.

CDR3 DNA sequence: TGTGCCAGCAGTGAAATCGCGGGAGAGCAGTTCTTC. Amino acid sequence: CASSEIAGEQFF. The chain uses TRBV14 and TRBJ2-1; perhaps TRBD2 as D (6 bases). Germline CDR1 and CDR2: SGHDN and FVKESK. V shed 6 bases and J shed 10 bases, with 13 bases lying between them. CDR3 length: 12 amino acids.

The chain couples TRBV28 to TRBJ2-5, with D hard to call. The V and J ends lost 6 bases and 3 bases respectively, with 5 bases between them. Germline V gene sequence: CDR1 MDHEN, CDR2 SYDVKM. The CDR3 contains 11 residues. CDR3 DNA sequence: TGTGCCAGCAGAGATAAAGAGACCCAGTACTTC. This encodes CASRDKETQYF.

The V and J genes are TRBV4-3 and TRBJ1-1; D may be TRBD1 (6 bases). This CDR3 contains 15 residues. Germline V gene lookup returns CDR1 LGHNA and CDR2 YSLEER. V was cut by 1 base and J by 4 bases, with 13 bases left in between. The chain's CDR3 is CASSQVQGEITEAFF. The CDR3 region has the DNA TGCGCCAGCAGCCAAGTACAGGGAGAGATCACTGAAGCTTTCTTT.

The genes are TRBV6-5 and TRBJ2-7, with 7 bases fitting TRBD1. There are 14 residues in the CDR3. The ends lost 6 bases at V and 2 bases at J; junction bases unmatched: 7. In germline, CDR1 is MNHEY, CDR2 SVGAGI. This CDR3 is CASRWDRKTYEQYF. For the CDR3, the DNA is TGTGCCAGCAGATGGGACAGAAAAACCTACGAGCAGTACTTC.

This clone occurred a few times. The chain couples TRBV10-3 to TRBJ2-7; D ambiguous. The germline CDR1 and CDR2 sequences are ENHRY and SYGVKD. V lost 2 bases and J 2 bases, leaving 13 bases between the germline ends. The CDR3 has 15 residues. The CDR3 reads CAISERQTSTYEQYF. The CDR3 DNA is TGTGCCATCAGTGAGAGGCAGACATCTACCTACGAGCAGTACTTC.

The chain combines TRBV11-2 with TRBJ1-2; no clear D gene. The CDR3 is 15 amino acids. The germline CDR1 and CDR2 sequences are SGHAT and FQNNGV. The V end was cut by 5 bases, the J end by 2 bases, with 15 bases between. Here the CDR3 DNA reads TGTGCCAGCAGCACCGCGGCGGGCGCGAACTATGGCTACACCTTC. It encodes CASSTAAGANYGYTF.

The chain links TRBV6-5 to TRBJ2-7; 10 bases fit TRBD1. Germline loops: CDR1 MNHEY, CDR2 SVGAGI. The ends lost 6 bases at V and 4 bases at J; junction bases unmatched: 9. This CDR3 is built from 15 residues. CDR3 region: CASRRVGQGMYEQYF. For the CDR3, the DNA is TGTGCCAGCAGGAGGGTGGGACAGGGGATGTACGAGCAGTACTTC.

This clone was found once. The same CDR3 can be traced to other DNA sequences in this sample. V is TRBV28 and J is TRBJ1-5, with D possibly TRBD1 on 6 matching bases. Per the germline V gene, CDR1 is MDHEN and CDR2 is SYDVKM. This CDR3 has 14 amino acids. The V end was cut by 2 bases, the J end by 4 bases, with 9 bases between. The chain's CDR3 is CASSLGGGNQPQHF. The CDR3 DNA sequence: TGTGCCAGCAGTTTAGGAGGGGGAAATCAGCCCCAGCATTTT.